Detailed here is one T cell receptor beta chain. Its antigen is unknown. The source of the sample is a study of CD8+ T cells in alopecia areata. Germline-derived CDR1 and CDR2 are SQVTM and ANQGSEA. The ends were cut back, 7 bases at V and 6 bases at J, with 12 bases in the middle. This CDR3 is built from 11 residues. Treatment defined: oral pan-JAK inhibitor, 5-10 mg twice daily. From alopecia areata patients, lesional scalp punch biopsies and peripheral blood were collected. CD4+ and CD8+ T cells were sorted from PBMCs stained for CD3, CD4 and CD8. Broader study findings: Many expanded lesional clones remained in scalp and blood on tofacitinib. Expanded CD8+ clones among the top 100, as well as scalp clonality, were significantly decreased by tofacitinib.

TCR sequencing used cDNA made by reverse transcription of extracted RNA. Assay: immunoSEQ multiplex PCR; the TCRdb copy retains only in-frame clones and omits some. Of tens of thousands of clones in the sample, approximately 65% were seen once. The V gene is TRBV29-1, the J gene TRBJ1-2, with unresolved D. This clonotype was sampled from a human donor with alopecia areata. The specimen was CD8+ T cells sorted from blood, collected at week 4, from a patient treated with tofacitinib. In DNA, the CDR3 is TGCAGCGCTAGCTCCGGGGATGGCTACACCTTC. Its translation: CSASSGDGYTF.